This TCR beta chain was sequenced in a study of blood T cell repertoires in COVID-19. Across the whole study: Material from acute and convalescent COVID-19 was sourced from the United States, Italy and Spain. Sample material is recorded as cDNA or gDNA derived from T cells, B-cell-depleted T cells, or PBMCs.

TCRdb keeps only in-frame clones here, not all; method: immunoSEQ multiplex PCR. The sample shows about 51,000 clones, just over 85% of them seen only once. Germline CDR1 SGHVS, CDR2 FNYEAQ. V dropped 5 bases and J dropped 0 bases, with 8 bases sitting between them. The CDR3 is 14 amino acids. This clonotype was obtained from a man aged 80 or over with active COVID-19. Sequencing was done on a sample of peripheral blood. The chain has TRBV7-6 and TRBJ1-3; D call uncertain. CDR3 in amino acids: CASSGRISGNTIYF. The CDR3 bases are TGTGCCAGCAGCGGCAGGATCTCTGGAAACACCATATATTTT.